This paragraph covers one TCR beta chain sequence. This specimen belongs to a study of blood T cell repertoires in COVID-19. The germline V and J ends were trimmed by 3 bases and 2 bases, with 10 bases remaining between them. Germline-derived CDR1 and CDR2 are LGHNA and YSLEER. This CDR3 spans 14 amino acids. Donors in Cohort 3 who had recovered were those with two negative PCRs, healthcare professional clearance, or resolution of their symptoms. In the authors' workflow: Scientists estimated how many nucleated cells there were by amplifying reference gene primers. Repertoires were generated with immunoSEQ multiplex PCR, while TCRdb's copy carries only in-frame clones and drops some. That table supplies the V and J calls and clone size; D and trimming were determined from the DNA. This sample carries approximately 230,000 clones, around 86% of them seen once, and the ten largest clones take around 1.7%.

The receptor comes from a man in his forties who had recovered from COVID-19. The sample was PBMCs or T cells enriched from blood (not recorded which). The rearrangement joins TRBV4-3 to TRBJ1-2; no firm D call. The CDR3 region has the DNA TGCGCCAGCAGCCACCCGGGAGCAAACTATGGCTACACCTTC. As protein: CASSHPGANYGYTF.